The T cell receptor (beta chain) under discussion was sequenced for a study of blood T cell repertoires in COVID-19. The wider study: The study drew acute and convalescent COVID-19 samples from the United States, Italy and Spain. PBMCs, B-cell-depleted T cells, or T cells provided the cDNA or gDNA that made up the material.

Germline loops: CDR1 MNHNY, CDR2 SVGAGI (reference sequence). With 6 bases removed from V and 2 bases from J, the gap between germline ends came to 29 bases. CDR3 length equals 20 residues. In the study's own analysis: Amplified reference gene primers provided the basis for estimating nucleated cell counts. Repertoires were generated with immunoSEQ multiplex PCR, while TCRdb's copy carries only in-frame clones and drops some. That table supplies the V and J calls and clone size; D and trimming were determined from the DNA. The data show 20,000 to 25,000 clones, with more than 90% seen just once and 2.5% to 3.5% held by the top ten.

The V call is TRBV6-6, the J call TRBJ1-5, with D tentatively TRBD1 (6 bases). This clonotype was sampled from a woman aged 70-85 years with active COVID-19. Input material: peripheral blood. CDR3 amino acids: CASSTNLGFGGSRGNQPQHF. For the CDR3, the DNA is TGTGCCAGCAGCACCAACCTAGGCTTTGGGGGCTCTCGGGGCAATCAGCCCCAGCATTTT.